The rows below give T cell receptor beta chains drawn from one sample of a study of shared clonotypes between healthy human individuals. Assay used: immunoSEQ multiplex PCR; TCRdb lists only in-frame clones, some missing. The repertoire consists of about 330,000 clones, with around 86% occurring once and the leading ten covering 15% to 20%. The sample consisted of memory CD8+ T cells sorted from blood. These receptor sequences come from a man aged 18-30 years in good health. Each CDR3 is given with its conserved first and last residue. A D gene is named only where the DNA matches it firmly. Size values are once, few and many counts, or a class for expanded clones, and some rows have none.

NA | NA | TRBJ1-2 | TRBV4-1 | CASSPRIDRHNYGYTF | TGCGCCAGCAGCCCACGAATTGACAGACATAACTATGGCTACACCTTC
NA | NA | TRBJ2-7 | TRBV4-1 | CASSPTREIYEQYF | TGCGCCAGCAGCCCCACCCGGGAGATTTACGAGCAGTACTTC
NA | few | TRBJ2-7 | TRBV4-1 | CASSQAEGAPYEQYF | TGCGCCAGCAGCCAAGCGGAGGGTGCCCCCTACGAGCAGTACTTC
NA | NA | TRBJ2-5 | TRBV30 | CAWSALTIGGETQYF | TGTGCCTGGAGTGCCCTCACTATAGGGGGAGAGACCCAGTACTTC
NA | NA | TRBJ1-6 | TRBV13 | CASRAANSPLHF | TGTGCCAGCCGGGCAGCAAATTCACCCCTCCACTTT
NA | NA | TRBJ2-6 | TRBV6-6 | CATFSGTSGANVLTF | TGTGCCACCTTCTCGGGGACCTCTGGGGCCAACGTCCTGACTTTC
TRBD2 | NA | TRBJ2-3 | TRBV10-3 | CAIRLAGSTDTQYF | TGTGCCATCCGACTAGCGGGGAGCACAGATACGCAGTATTTT
NA | many | TRBJ1-1 | TRBV6-5 | CASRRGGDTEAFF | TGTGCCAGCAGGCGTGGGGGGGACACTGAAGCTTTCTTT
TRBD1 | NA | TRBJ2-7 | TRBV14 | CASRGQFPYEQYF | TGTGCCAGCAGGGGACAGTTTCCCTACGAGCAGTACTTC
TRBD2 | NA | TRBJ2-5 | TRBV5-1 | CASRWMAGGETQYF | TGCGCCAGCAGGTGGATGGCGGGAGGAGAGACCCAGTACTTC
TRBD2 | NA | TRBJ2-7 | TRBV7-6 | CASSFTSGDAYEQYF | TGTGCCAGCAGCTTTACTAGCGGCGATGCCTACGAGCAGTACTTC
TRBD2 | NA | TRBJ2-7 | TRBV18 | CASSPLAGGYEQYF | TGTGCCAGCTCACCCCTAGCGGGGGGCTACGAGCAGTACTTC
TRBD2 | NA | TRBJ2-3 | TRBV7-9 | CASSWTSGRASDTQYF | TGTGCCAGCAGTTGGACTAGCGGGAGGGCCTCAGATACGCAGTATTTT
NA | NA | TRBJ1-6 | TRBV6-5 | CASSPRAYNSPLHF | TGTGCCAGCAGCCCTCGGGCCTACAATTCACCCCTCCACTTT
NA | NA | TRBJ1-5 | TRBV7-9 | CASSSGSVYEPQHF | TGTGCCAGCAGCTCTGGGAGCGTTTATGAGCCCCAGCATTTT
NA | NA | TRBJ2-2 | TRBV9 | CASSKAGTNTGELFF | TGTGCCAGCAGCAAAGCCGGGACTAACACCGGGGAGCTGTTTTTT
NA | NA | TRBJ2-7 | TRBV5-1 | CASSLTVTYEQYF | TGCGCCAGCAGCTTAACGGTGACCTACGAGCAGTACTTC
TRBD1 | once | TRBJ2-7 | TRBV18 | CASSQTDRGFNEQYF | TGTGCCAGCTCACAGACGGACAGGGGGTTTAACGAGCAGTACTTC
NA | NA | TRBJ2-7 | TRBV5-4 | CASSWSGRDYEQYF | TGTGCCAGCAGCTGGTCGGGCAGGGATTACGAGCAGTACTTC
TRBD1 | once | TRBJ2-1 | TRBV6-1 | CASSEQGAVYNEQFF | TGTGCCAGCAGTGAACAGGGGGCGGTCTACAATGAGCAGTTCTTC
TRBD1 | NA | TRBJ2-7 | TRBV4-1 | CASSQATGTGGREQYF | TGCGCCAGCAGCCAAGCGACCGGGACAGGGGGCCGAGAGCAGTACTTC
TRBD2 | NA | TRBJ2-1 | TRBV7-9 | CASSLGPGLAGGDNEQFF | TGTGCCAGCAGCTTGGGTCCCGGACTAGCGGGAGGGGACAATGAGCAGTTCTTC
TRBD1 | once | TRBJ1-1 | TRBV13 | CASYDRGGGTEAFF | TGTGCCAGCTACGACAGGGGGGGTGGCACTGAAGCTTTCTTT
NA | NA | TRBJ1-5 | TRBV6-5 | CASRVGGNQPQHF | TGTGCCAGCAGGGTCGGGGGGAATCAGCCCCAGCATTTT
TRBD1 | few | TRBJ1-5 | TRBV6-5 | CASSVQGFNQPQHF | TGTGCCAGCAGCGTACAGGGGTTTAATCAGCCCCAGCATTTT
TRBD2 | once | TRBJ2-1 | TRBV13 | CASRVGGGTYNEQFF | TGTGCCAGCAGAGTGGGCGGGGGAACCTACAATGAGCAGTTCTTC
NA | NA | TRBJ2-5 | TRBV10-3 | CAIMEGAAPQETQYF | TGTGCCATAATGGAGGGGGCGGCCCCCCAAGAGACCCAGTACTTC
NA | many | TRBJ2-5 | TRBV29-1 | CSVEDPFSGQKETQYF | TGCAGCGTTGAGGACCCGTTTTCTGGACAAAAAGAGACCCAGTACTTC
TRBD2 | NA | TRBJ2-7 | TRBV30 | CAWKLAGGLSEQYF | TGTGCCTGGAAACTAGCGGGAGGTCTGAGCGAGCAGTACTTC
TRBD2 | NA | TRBJ2-7 | TRBV2 | CASSEEAGGPYMVDEQYF | TGTGCCAGCAGTGAAGAGGCGGGAGGGCCTTACATGGTCGACGAGCAGTACTTC
TRBD1 | NA | TRBJ2-1 | TRBV29-1 | CSVDEGAIYNEQFF | TGCAGCGTTGATGAGGGGGCGATCTACAATGAGCAGTTCTTC
TRBD2 | NA | TRBJ2-1 | TRBV6-1 | CASSEGTSLPYDEQFF | TGTGCCAGCAGTGAGGGGACTAGCCTCCCTTACGATGAGCAGTTCTTC
NA | NA | TRBJ2-3 | TRBV27 | CASATGADTQYF | TGTGCCAGCGCTACGGGAGCAGATACGCAGTATTTT
NA | NA | TRBJ2-6 | TRBV4-3 | CASSQGTGPFSGANVLTF | TGCGCCAGCAGCCAAGGAACAGGCCCCTTCTCTGGGGCCAACGTCCTGACTTTC
NA | NA | TRBJ2-2 | TRBV15 | CATSLTGELFF | TGTGCCACCAGCTTAACCGGGGAGCTGTTTTTT
NA | NA | TRBJ2-7 | TRBV6-1 | CASQNRASAPYEQYF | TGTGCCAGCCAGAACAGAGCCTCAGCCCCCTACGAGCAGTACTTC
NA | few | TRBJ2-7 | TRBV4-3 | CASSLRWASSYEQYF | TGCGCCAGCAGCCTCAGGTGGGCAAGCTCCTACGAGCAGTACTTC